A selection of T cell receptor beta chains follows, all from one sample in a study of shared clonotypes between healthy human individuals. Profiling relied on immunoSEQ multiplex PCR, and the TCRdb table lists in-frame clones only, not all of them. The sample includes 850,000 to 1,200,000 clones, under 80% of them seen just once. Sequencing was carried out using memory CD4+ T cells sorted from blood. The source of these receptors is a man aged 18-30 years in good health. The CDR3 runs from the conserved cysteine through the conserved F or W. Fields, in order: D gene, J gene, CDR3 length, V gene, clone size, CDR3 DNA, CDR3 protein. A D gene is named only where the DNA matches it firmly. Size is stated for part of the rows, as once, few or many counts, or as a class when the clone is expanded.

d_gene: -
j_gene: TRBJ2-2
len: 12
v_gene: TRBV29-1
abundance: -
CDR3nt: TGCAGCGGTCAGGGATACACCGGGGAGCTGTTTTTT
CDR3aa: CSGQGYTGELFF

d_gene: TRBD2
j_gene: TRBJ2-3
len: 17
v_gene: TRBV10-3
abundance: few
CDR3nt: TGTGCCATCAGCTTAACTAGCGGGGGAATACGCACAGATACGCAGTATTTT
CDR3aa: CAISLTSGGIRTDTQYF

d_gene: TRBD2
j_gene: TRBJ2-3
len: 14
v_gene: TRBV11-2
abundance: -
CDR3nt: TGTGCCAGCAGCACGACTAGCGGGAAAGATACGCAGTATTTT
CDR3aa: CASSTTSGKDTQYF

d_gene: -
j_gene: TRBJ1-2
len: 15
v_gene: TRBV7-9
abundance: many
CDR3nt: TGTGCCAGCAGTTTCCGACAAAAGGCTAACTATGGCTACACCTTC
CDR3aa: CASSFRQKANYGYTF

d_gene: TRBD1
j_gene: TRBJ1-2
len: 13
v_gene: TRBV2
abundance: -
CDR3nt: TGTGCCGGCACCGGGCAGGGGGCGCCGGGCTACACCTTC
CDR3aa: CAGTGQGAPGYTF

d_gene: TRBD1
j_gene: TRBJ1-2
len: 13
v_gene: TRBV29-1
abundance: many
CDR3nt: TGCAGCGTTGTTACAGGGGTTAACTATGGCTACACCTTC
CDR3aa: CSVVTGVNYGYTF

d_gene: -
j_gene: TRBJ1-6
len: 14
v_gene: TRBV5-1
abundance: few
CDR3nt: TGCGCCAGCAGCTTGGGGGCAGGGGAGACACCCCTCCACTTT
CDR3aa: CASSLGAGETPLHF

d_gene: -
j_gene: TRBJ2-7
len: 14
v_gene: TRBV6-6
abundance: -
CDR3nt: TGTGCCAGCATCCACGGGGGTTTAGGTTACGAGCAGTACTTC
CDR3aa: CASIHGGLGYEQYF

d_gene: TRBD2
j_gene: TRBJ2-2
len: 14
v_gene: TRBV27
abundance: -
CDR3nt: TGTGCCAGCGGTCCCTGGGGGGGTGGCGGGGAGCTGTTTTTT
CDR3aa: CASGPWGGGGELFF

d_gene: TRBD1
j_gene: TRBJ1-5
len: 14
v_gene: TRBV6-5
abundance: few
CDR3nt: TGTGCCAGCAGCCTCGGACAGGTGAATCAGCCCCAGCATTTT
CDR3aa: CASSLGQVNQPQHF

d_gene: TRBD1
j_gene: TRBJ2-1
len: 17
v_gene: TRBV4-2
abundance: -
CDR3nt: TGTGCCAGCAGCCAAGATTTCTCGGGACAGAGGTACAATGAGCAGTTCTTC
CDR3aa: CASSQDFSGQRYNEQFF

d_gene: TRBD2
j_gene: TRBJ2-7
len: 16
v_gene: TRBV28
abundance: -
CDR3nt: TGTGCCAGCAGGAGCCCCGGGACTAGCGGGGGTTACGAGCAGTACTTC
CDR3aa: CASRSPGTSGGYEQYF

d_gene: -
j_gene: TRBJ1-3
len: 14
v_gene: TRBV19
abundance: -
CDR3nt: TGTGCCAGCTCGGATGGCGGATCTGGAAACACCATATATTTT
CDR3aa: CASSDGGSGNTIYF

d_gene: -
j_gene: TRBJ2-2
len: 13
v_gene: TRBV6-5
abundance: -
CDR3nt: TGTGCCAGCAGTACTCCCCGCTCCGGGGAGCTGTTTTTT
CDR3aa: CASSTPRSGELFF

d_gene: TRBD1
j_gene: TRBJ2-7
len: 14
v_gene: TRBV5-1
abundance: -
CDR3nt: TGCGCCAGCAGCTCGGACAGGGGTGACTACGAGCAGTACTTC
CDR3aa: CASSSDRGDYEQYF

d_gene: -
j_gene: TRBJ1-5
len: 14
v_gene: TRBV28
abundance: -
CDR3nt: TGTGCCAGCAGTTTGGGAGGGGGGAATCAGCCCCAGCATTTT
CDR3aa: CASSLGGGNQPQHF

d_gene: -
j_gene: TRBJ1-5
len: 15
v_gene: TRBV4-3
abundance: once
CDR3nt: TGCGCCAGCAGCCCACAGGGCAATAGCAATCAGCCCCAGCATTTT
CDR3aa: CASSPQGNSNQPQHF

d_gene: -
j_gene: TRBJ1-1
len: 13
v_gene: TRBV10-3
abundance: -
CDR3nt: TGTGCCATCAGTGGTTGGGACAATTCTGAAGCTTTCTTT
CDR3aa: CAISGWDNSEAFF

d_gene: -
j_gene: TRBJ1-1
len: 14
v_gene: TRBV7-6
abundance: -
CDR3nt: TGTGCCAGCAGCTTGGGGACACCGAACACTGAAGCTTTCTTT
CDR3aa: CASSLGTPNTEAFF

d_gene: -
j_gene: TRBJ2-1
len: 18
v_gene: TRBV9
abundance: -
CDR3nt: TGTGCCAGCAGCGTAGCAGGGCCAGCGGCAAGCTCCTACAATGAGCAGTTCTTC
CDR3aa: CASSVAGPAASSYNEQFF

d_gene: TRBD1
j_gene: TRBJ2-7
len: 14
v_gene: TRBV2
abundance: -
CDR3nt: TGTGCCAGCCAAGCTAGACAGGGCGGCTACGAGCAGTACTTC
CDR3aa: CASQARQGGYEQYF

d_gene: TRBD2
j_gene: TRBJ2-5
len: 14
v_gene: TRBV5-4
abundance: -
CDR3nt: TGTGCCAGCGGGGCGGTGGGAGGGAAAGAGACCCAGTACTTC
CDR3aa: CASGAVGGKETQYF

d_gene: TRBD1
j_gene: TRBJ2-2
len: 10
v_gene: TRBV7-9
abundance: -
CDR3nt: TGTGCCGGACAGGCCGGGGAGCTGTTTTTT
CDR3aa: CAGQAGELFF

d_gene: -
j_gene: TRBJ1-1
len: 15
v_gene: TRBV11-2
abundance: -
CDR3nt: TGTGCCAGCACCAACTCCCGGGTTTTGAACACTGAAGCTTTCTTT
CDR3aa: CASTNSRVLNTEAFF

d_gene: -
j_gene: TRBJ1-1
len: 15
v_gene: TRBV6-6
abundance: -
CDR3nt: TGTGCCAGCAGGCGGGGCTTTTTGAGAAACACTGAAGCTTTCTTT
CDR3aa: CASRRGFLRNTEAFF

d_gene: TRBD2
j_gene: TRBJ2-5
len: 11
v_gene: TRBV11-2
abundance: -
CDR3nt: TGTGCCAGCAGCCTCGGGACTAGCGCTTACTTC
CDR3aa: CASSLGTSAYF

d_gene: TRBD2
j_gene: TRBJ2-7
len: 18
v_gene: TRBV11-3
abundance: -
CDR3nt: TGTGCCAGCAGCTTACTCCATAGCGGGGGGGCCCCGCGCTGCGAGCAGTACTTC
CDR3aa: CASSLLHSGGAPRCEQYF